This T cell receptor beta chain stems from a study of CD8+ T cells in alopecia areata (dated by TCRdb to between 2017 and 2018). Concerning the study at large: The study used high-throughput TCRbeta sequencing to examine T cell clonal expansion in alopecia areata, in both the C3H/HeJ mouse model and human patients. Clonality in the scalp was compared among normal scalp (n=4), patchy alopecia areata scalp (n=8), and alopecia totalis/universalis scalp (n=8). In humans, TCRbeta sequencing was performed on scalp tissue and on sorted CD4+ and CD8+ peripheral blood T cells from healthy controls and from patients with patchy or totalis/universalis alopecia areata. TCRbeta CDR3 regions were amplified by immunoSEQ multiplex PCR using 35 Vbeta forward and 13 Jbeta reverse primers. The RNA source kit depended on sample type: the PAXgene miRNA kit for fixed scalp, the miRNeasy kit for PBMCs, and the RNeasy kit for mouse skin.

Points on this clone: The antigen this receptor binds is unknown. One base away there is no much larger clone; base qualities are not given.

CDR1 and CDR2 are drawn from the germline V gene: SNHLY, FYNNEI. The junction carries 12 bases between V and J, which are trimmed by 9 bases and 4 bases respectively. The CDR3 numbers 12 residues from cysteine through phenylalanine. Only CDR3 DNA remains: 36 bases, in frame from the first base. PBMCs were isolated by density centrifugation and stained for CD3, CD4 and CD8, and CD4+ and CD8+ T cells were sorted on a FACSAria. Scalp biopsies and blood samples were provided by unaffected controls. Paper-wide results and their limitations: Higher clonality and more expanded CD8+ clones were observed in lesional scalp than in normal scalp, particularly in alopecia totalis/universalis, a finding suggestive of antigenic drive. Shared TCR sequences between patients were less evident than in mice, which may be partly attributable to HLA diversity in the patient population. Unlike mouse skin, where gammadelta T cells dominate, normal human skin contains resident alphabeta T cells that get sequenced too, which complicates analysis of the scalp TCR repertoire.

Libraries were prepared through the immunoSEQ multiplex PCR assay. RNA was extracted from all samples and reverse transcribed into cDNA as template for TCR sequencing. SuperScript III was used to make first-strand cDNA, primed with a 2:1 mix of oligo-dT and random hexamers. A synthetic immune receptor repertoire was used to gauge amplification bias, and whatever bias remained was removed computationally. The original pipeline was this. Raw reads were preprocessed to remove errors, and CDR3 was defined according to IMGT conventions as the region from the conserved cysteine to phenylalanine. To get clonality, Shannon entropy was normalized by log2 of the number of productive unique TCRs and the result was subtracted from 1. Scalp TCRbeta sequences were cross-referenced with sorted blood CD4 and CD8 repertoires so that the CD4 or CD8 identity of scalp clones could be inferred. Held by TCRdb, this immuneACCESS table contains in-frame sequences only and omits some clones. Under half of the omission traces to an unresolved V gene where checked; the cause of the rest is unknown. That table gives V, J and clone size, and the DNA gave D and trimming. For this sample the table gives over 150,000 clones, of which approximately 60% were detected only once. 4.9% of the sample is in the top ten clones.

Sequencing was performed on CD8+ T cells sorted from blood. The TCR was taken from a human donor in good health. The chain is assembled from TRBV2 and TRBJ1-2; a tentative D call is TRBD1 (5 bases match). The CDR3: CARRGELYGYTF. The nucleotide sequence is TGTGCCAGGCGGGGGGAACTCTATGGCTACACCTTC.